The rows below give T cell receptor beta chains drawn from one sample of a study of T cell repertoires in cytomegalovirus infection. These receptors' antigens are unknown. TCRdb re-called the reads with MiXCR, one entry per CDR3 protein. The data show about 830,000 distinct CDR3 sequences, approximately 29% seen once. The source material was cultured CD8+ T cells from PBMCs, sampled from culture after CMV antigen stimulation. All receptors derive from a human donor in good health (CMV status not recorded). Some clones in this sample may be carry-over from other donors' samples. CDR3s include the opening cysteine and the closing phenylalanine or tryptophan. D genes are given only for firm matches. Size is omitted from some rows. Given values are once, few, many or a class for expanded clones.

>few|TRBD1|TRBV7-3|TRBJ1-5
TGTGCCAGCAGCTTAAGTGTTCCGGGACAGGGACTTCAAGCTGGCTTTCAGCCCCAGCATTTT
CASSLSVPGQGLQAGFQPQHF
>many|TRBD2|TRBV7-2|TRBJ2-1
TGTGCCAGCAGACCCGGGATAGCGGGGGGCTTCTACAATGAGCAGTTCTTC
CASRPGIAGGFYNEQFF
>NA|TRBD1|TRBV24-1|TRBJ2-5
TGTGCCACCTCGACCCGGACAGGGGATGAGACCCAGTACTTC
CATSTRTGDETQYF
>NA|NA|TRBV15|TRBJ1-1
TGTGCCACCAGCAGAGATCGGCTCCTGCGGAACACTGAAGCTTTCTTT
CATSRDRLLRNTEAFF
>NA|NA|TRBV19|TRBJ1-1
TGTGCCAGTAGTATGGCAGCGTTAATGAACACTGAAGCTTTCTTT
CASSMAALMNTEAFF
>NA|TRBD2|TRBV6-2/TRBV6-3|TRBJ2-3
TGTGCCAGCAGTTACTCACCGGGGACTAGAGTTCCAGATACGCAGTATTTT
CASSYSPGTRVPDTQYF
>NA|TRBD2|TRBV27|TRBJ2-7
TGTGCCAGCGCTAGCGGGGGGTTATTCTACGAGCAGTACTTC
CASASGGLFYEQYF
>NA|NA|TRBV4-1|TRBJ2-3
TGCGCCAGCAGCCCTAGTAGACAGGTTTACGATACGCAGTATTTT
CASSPSRQVYDTQYF
>NA|NA|TRBV14|TRBJ1-1
TGTGCCAGCAGCCAAGTCAGGGCCACTGAAGCTTTCTTT
CASSQVRATEAFF
>NA|TRBD2|TRBV6-2/TRBV6-3|TRBJ2-2
TGTGCCAGCACCGGACTAGCGGGCACCGGGGAGCTGTTTTTT
CASTGLAGTGELFF
>few|NA|TRBV20-1|TRBJ1-1
TGCAGTGCTAGAGGGACAACGAACACTGAAGCTTTCTTT
CSARGTTNTEAFF
>NA|TRBD2|TRBV6-2/TRBV6-3|TRBJ2-1
TGTGCCAGCGAATACGGGGGACTAGCGTACAATGAGCAGTTCTTC
CASEYGGLAYNEQFF
>few|TRBD1|TRBV27|TRBJ1-1
TGTGCCAGCAGTTCCAGCCCGGGACAGGCAGGAACTGAAGCTTTCTTT
CASSSSPGQAGTEAFF
>few|NA|TRBV19|TRBJ2-3
TGTGCCAGTAGTATGGACGGGAACCGGGCGACCACAGATACGCAGTATTTT
CASSMDGNRATTDTQYF
>NA|NA|TRBV12-5|TRBJ1-5
TGTGCTAGTGGCGATCCCCCCAGTCAGTCCCAGCATTTT
CASGDPPSQSQHF
>NA|TRBD2|TRBV10-3|TRBJ2-2
TGTGCCATCAGCCTAGCGGTGGGGTCGGCCGGGGAGCTGTTTTTT
CAISLAVGSAGELFF
>few|TRBD1|TRBV4-3|TRBJ2-1
TGCGCCAGCAGCCAAGATACCAACAAAGGACAGGGGGGAGACAATGAGCAGTTCTTC
CASSQDTNKGQGGDNEQFF
>NA|NA|TRBV5-6|TRBJ2-7
TGTGCCAGCAGCTCCCCCCCGGGACCGGATGTCAAGTACGAGCAGTACTTC
CASSSPPGPDVKYEQYF
>many|TRBD1|TRBV7-6|TRBJ1-2
TGTGCCAGCAGCCTCAGCCCCGGGGACAGGACTGGCTACACCTTC
CASSLSPGDRTGYTF
>few|TRBD1|TRBV6-1|TRBJ2-7
TGTGCCAGCAGTCCCCCCCCTGGGACAGATTCCTACGAGCAGTACTTC
CASSPPPGTDSYEQYF
>NA|NA|TRBV19|TRBJ2-1
TGTGCCAGTAGTATAGCGGTAGAATCCCACAATGAGCAGTTCTTC
CASSIAVESHNEQFF
>few|TRBD1|TRBV6-1|TRBJ1-4
TGTGCCAGCAGTGAAGGAAAAAGCTGGACAGGTGTTGAAAAACTGTTTTTT
CASSEGKSWTGVEKLFF
>NA|TRBD1|TRBV6-1|TRBJ1-5
TGTGCCAGCAGTCAGTGGACAGGCCCCAATCAGCCCCAGCATTTT
CASSQWTGPNQPQHF
>few|NA|TRBV20-1|TRBJ2-4
TGCAGTGCTAGAGTGAAATTTGGGGAAAACATTCAGTACTTC
CSARVKFGENIQYF
>NA|TRBD1|TRBV6-4|TRBJ1-3
TGTGCCAGCAGTGACGACGGCCTTTACAGGGGATTAGGAAACACCATATATTTT
CASSDDGLYRGLGNTIYF
>NA|NA|TRBV4-1|TRBJ1-3
TGCGCCAGCAGCCCAGAACTAAGCTCTGGAAACACCATATATTTT
CASSPELSSGNTIYF
>NA|NA|TRBV7-8|TRBJ1-5
TGTGCCAGCAGCTTAGGGCAGTCTTATAGCAATCAGCCCCAGCATTTT
CASSLGQSYSNQPQHF
>many|NA|TRBV7-6|TRBJ2-3
TGTGCCAGCAGCACCGATCCCCCAGGACTACCCCGCACAGATACGCAGTATTTT
CASSTDPPGLPRTDTQYF
>NA|TRBD2|TRBV9|TRBJ2-1
TGTGCCAGCAGCGCATATAGCGGGGGGGCCTCCTACAATGAGCAGTTCTTC
CASSAYSGGASYNEQFF
>few|NA|TRBV7-9|TRBJ1-6
TGTGCCAGCAGCAAGCAGGGTTGGGATTCACCCCTCCACTTT
CASSKQGWDSPLHF
>many|TRBD2|TRBV7-6|TRBJ2-1
TGTGCCAGCAGCTTAGAGACTAGCGGGGGAAACAATGAGCAGTTCTTC
CASSLETSGGNNEQFF
>few|TRBD1|TRBV25-1|TRBJ1-1
TGTGCCAGCAGTGAGAGGACAGGGAGGAACACTGAAGCTTTCTTT
CASSERTGRNTEAFF
>NA|TRBD1|TRBV29-1|TRBJ2-7
TGCAGCGTTCCGAAGGGACAGGGCGAGAACTACGAGCAGTACTTC
CSVPKGQGENYEQYF
>NA|NA|TRBV5-4|TRBJ2-7
TGTGCCAGCAGCTTGGCCACAGGCCCAAACTACGAGCAGTACTTC
CASSLATGPNYEQYF
>many|NA|TRBV7-2|TRBJ1-2
TGTGCCACAGAATGGGCCTATGGCTACACCTTC
CATEWAYGYTF
>NA|NA|TRBV2|TRBJ2-1
TGTGCCAGCAGTGAAGGGAGACTAGGTTTCGGTGAGCAGTTCTTC
CASSEGRLGFGEQFF
>few|TRBD1|TRBV7-2|TRBJ2-7
TGTGCCACCTCAGGGGGCCAAACCTACGAGCAGTACTTC
CATSGGQTYEQYF
>many|NA|TRBV12-3/TRBV12-4|TRBJ2-5
TGTGCCAGCAGTTTACTAGCTTATGAGACCCAGTACTTC
CASSLLAYETQYF
>few|NA|TRBV7-2|TRBJ1-2
TGTGCCAGCAGCTTACAGATTTACTATGGCTACACCTTC
CASSLQIYYGYTF
>NA|NA|TRBV19|TRBJ1-1
TGTGCCAGTAGAAGTAGGCGGGGGACAACGAACACTGAAGCTTTCTTT
CASRSRRGTTNTEAFF
>few|NA|TRBV6-5|TRBJ2-7
TGTGCCAGCAGTTACTCGGACGGATCCTACGAGCAGTACTTC
CASSYSDGSYEQYF
>NA|NA|TRBV7-6|TRBJ1-3
TGTGTCACCCAGGGCAATTCTGGAAACACCATATATTTT
CVTQGNSGNTIYF
>few|NA|TRBV28|TRBJ1-5
TGTGCCAGCAACCCCGCCGGATTCAATCAGCCCCAGCATTTT
CASNPAGFNQPQHF
>NA|TRBD1|TRBV27|TRBJ2-7
TGTGCCAGCAGTACAGGGGGCGGTTACGAGCAGTACTTC
CASSTGGGYEQYF
>many|TRBD2|TRBV12-3/TRBV12-4|TRBJ2-3
TGTGCCAGCAGGACCGGGACTAGCGGCACAGATACGCAGTATTTT
CASRTGTSGTDTQYF
>few|NA|TRBV7-2|TRBJ1-1
TGTGCCAGCACCCGGAGGAGACAGAGAAACACTGAAGCTTTCTTT
CASTRRRQRNTEAFF